This entry lists 32 T cell receptor beta chains sequenced from one sample in a study of blood T cell repertoires in COVID-19. Only in-frame clones appear in the TCRdb table, and some are missing; sequencing was by immunoSEQ multiplex PCR. Of approximately 200,000 clones listed, 70% to 90% were seen once; the top ten hold about a tenth. Sequencing was performed on peripheral blood. These receptors originate from a human donor with active or convalescent COVID-19. The donor label of this sample is uncertain.

V usage is TRBV24-1 and J usage is TRBJ2-1; tentatively, D is TRBD2 (7 bases). From germline, CDR1 is KGHDR and CDR2 SFDVKD. The CDR3 contains 14 residues. V lost 8 bases and J 6 bases, leaving 16 bases between the germline ends. CDR3 nucleotides: TGTGCCACCATGGGGGGGCGACCGCGCAATGAGCAGTTCTTC. This gives the protein CATMGGRPRNEQFF.

The chain is built from TRBV19 and TRBJ2-1, with D maybe TRBD2 (5 bases). The CDR3 sequence is 15 residues long. Germline loops: CDR1 LNHDA, CDR2 SQIVND (reference sequence). V lost 0 bases and J 0 bases, leaving 6 bases between the germline ends. In DNA, the CDR3 is TGTGCCAGTAGTATAGACAGCGGCTCCTACAATGAGCAGTTCTTC. It is translated as CASSIDSGSYNEQFF.

The rearrangement links TRBV2 to TRBJ2-3; D possibly corresponds to TRBD1 (6 bases). Germline CDR1 and CDR2: SNHLY and FYNNEI. This CDR3 comprises 13 residues. The germline V and J ends were trimmed by 8 bases and 6 bases, with 15 bases remaining between them. The CDR3 DNA reads TGTGCCAGCCGGAGAAGGGGGACGGATACGCAGTATTTT. Encoded protein: CASRRRGTDTQYF.

This clone has a handful of counts. This chain connects TRBV7-3 to TRBJ1-1; D is perhaps TRBD1 (5 bases). CDR1 is SGHTA and CDR2 is FQGTGA in the germline V gene. V lost 0 bases and J 5 bases, leaving 13 bases between the germline ends. This CDR3 comprises 15 residues. The CDR3 sequence: CASSLTQGSTTEAFF. The CDR3 region has the DNA TGTGCCAGCAGCTTAACCCAGGGCTCTACAACTGAAGCTTTCTTT. The full variable domain, its missing parts supplied by reference TRBV7-3 and TRBJ1-1, is GAGVSQTPSNKVTEKGKYVELRCDPISGHTALYWYRQSLGQGPEFLIYFQGTGAADDSGLPNDRFFAVRPEGSVSTLKIQRTERGDSAVYLCASSLTQGSTTEAFFGQGTRLTVV.

The V gene is TRBV10-1, the J gene TRBJ2-3; TRBD2 agrees at 9 bases. The trim removed 2 bases at V and 14 bases at J, leaving 11 bases unmatched. This CDR3 has 14 residues. The germline V gene has CDR1 WNHNN and CDR2 SYGVQD (reference sequence). The CDR3 sequence: CASSEGGRARRRYF. The CDR3 nucleotides read TGCGCCAGCAGTGAGGGCGGGAGGGCCCGAAGGCGGTATTTT.

J is TRBJ2-5 and V is TRBV5-3; 11 bases are a match to TRBD2. TRBV5-3 carries the ORF label, with uncertain function. There are 15 residues in the CDR3. The trim removed 1 base at V and 2 bases at J, leaving 1 base unmatched. The CDR3 DNA reads TGTGCCAGAAGCTTGACTAGCGGGAGACAAGAGACCCAGTACTTC. Encoded protein: CARSLTSGRQETQYF.

This clone was found many times. The genes are TRBV6-2 or TRBV6-3 and TRBJ1-1, with D hard to call. The V end was cut by 3 bases, the J end by 3 bases, with 11 bases between. CDR1 and CDR2 (germline): MNHEY, SVGEGT. The CDR3 sequence is 14 residues long. The DNA for the CDR3 is TGTGCCAGCAGTTATGTAGGACTCTACACTGAAGCTTTCTTT. Translation: CASSYVGLYTEAFF.

The CDR3 bases are TGCGCCAGCAGCCATGCAGGGGTCGGGGGAAACACCATATATTTT. Translated, it gives CASSHAGVGGNTIYF. The rearrangement uses TRBV4-1 and TRBJ1-3; the D gene is possibly TRBD1 (6 bases). From germline, CDR1 is MGHRA and CDR2 YSYEKL. The CDR3 is made up of 15 amino acids. The ends were cut back, 3 bases at V and 4 bases at J, with 13 bases in the middle.

The chain employs TRBV28 and TRBJ2-1, with D tentatively TRBD1 (6 bases). CDR3 length: 15 amino acids. V dropped 4 bases and J dropped 8 bases, with 18 bases sitting between them. Germline lookup yields CDR1 MDHEN and CDR2 SYDVKM. CDR3 region: CASSSPGVIQDEQFF. CDR3 bases: TGTGCCAGCAGTTCCCCAGGGGTAATACAAGATGAGCAGTTCTTC.

This chain connects TRBV21-1 to TRBJ2-1; TRBD2 reflects the table's D call only, with no check against the DNA. TRBV21-1 is a known pseudogene. The CDR3 runs 19 residues. The CDR3 DNA follows: TGTGCCAGCAGCAAACGGACTAGCGGGTTTATAAGCTCCTACAATGAGCAGTTCTTC. It specifies CASSKRTSGFISSYNEQFF.

The chain links TRBV7-8 to TRBJ2-2, with TRBD2 as a possible D gene (5 bases). Germline values: CDR1 SGHVS, CDR2 FQNEAQ. This CDR3 region has 14 residues. V was shortened by 7 bases and J by 4 bases, with 13 bases between the two germline ends. The CDR3 bases are TGTGCCAGCAAGCAGAGGGCGGGCACCGGGGAGCTGTTTTTT. As protein: CASKQRAGTGELFF. Together with reference TRBV7-8 and TRBJ2-2, the CDR3 gives the full variable domain: GAGVSQSPRYKVAKRGQDVALRCDPISGHVSLFWYQQALGQGPEFLTYFQNEAQLDKSGLPSDRFFAERPEGSVSTLKIQRTQQEDSAVYLCASKQRAGTGELFFGEGSRLTVL.

The chain has TRBV12-3 or TRBV12-4 and TRBJ1-2, with a possible D match to TRBD1 (5 bases). Between the trimmed V and J ends, which lost 6 bases and 2 bases, there was a span of 10 bases. The CDR3 is made up of 13 amino acids. The CDR3 loop is CASSPQENYGYTF. CDR3 nucleotide sequence: TGTGCCAGCAGCCCACAGGAGAACTATGGCTACACCTTC.

This chain uses TRBV6-5 with TRBJ2-7; 11 bases match TRBD2. V lost 8 bases to trimming and J lost 3 bases; unmatched junction nucleotides: 6. This CDR3 comprises 14 residues. CDR1 and CDR2 (germline): MNHEY, SVGAGI. CDR3 bases: TGTGCCAGCGGCGGAGGGACTAGCGGCTACGAGCAGTACTTC. Its translation is CASGGGTSGYEQYF.

The chain is built from TRBV19 and TRBJ2-3; 10 bases are a match to TRBD2. With 5 bases clipped from V and 4 bases from J, the junction kept 6 bases outside the gene matches. The CDR3 runs 15 residues. The germline CDR1 and CDR2 sequences are LNHDA and SQIVND (reference sequence). CDR3 nucleotides: TGTGCCAGTAGTCGCCTAGCGGGAGACCCAGATACGCAGTATTTT. Translated: CASSRLAGDPDTQYF.

The J gene is TRBJ2-7, the V gene TRBV27, with 8 bases matching TRBD1. This CDR3 is 13 amino acids long. Trimming removed 3 bases from V and 6 bases from J; junction bases left unmatched: 4. The germline CDR1 and CDR2 sequences are MNHEY and SMNVEV (reference sequence). CDR3 in amino acids: CASSLVDRVEQYF. CDR3 DNA sequence: TGTGCCAGCAGTTTGGTGGACAGGGTCGAGCAGTACTTC.

This chain uses TRBV7-2 with TRBJ2-7, with 9 bases that match TRBD1. CDR3 size: 15 residues. V dropped 4 bases and J dropped 2; count of bases not matched to a gene: 6. Germline CDR1 SGHTA, CDR2 FQGNSA. For the CDR3, the DNA is TGTGCCAGCAGCTGGTCCGGGACAGGGACCTACGAGCAGTACTTC. The encoded protein is CASSWSGTGTYEQYF.

The V call is TRBV5-1, the J call TRBJ1-2, with D possibly TRBD1 on 6 matching bases. CDR3 length equals 14 residues. From germline, CDR1 is SGHRS and CDR2 YFSETQ. Trimming cost V 0 bases and J 2 bases, with 8 bases left between them. The CDR3 DNA follows: TGCGCCAGCAGCTTGGCTACAGGGAACTATGGCTACACCTTC. Its translation: CASSLATGNYGYTF.

The chain combines TRBV5-1 with TRBJ2-7, with 10 bases aligning to TRBD2. Per germline, CDR1 SGHRS and CDR2 YFSETQ. There are 15 residues in the CDR3. V shed 2 bases and J 0 bases; nucleotides not matched to a gene: 2. In DNA form, the CDR3 reads TGCGCCAGCAGCTTAGGACTAGCGGCCTCCTACGAGCAGTACTTC. This encodes CASSLGLAASYEQYF.

The rearrangement links TRBV6-4 to TRBJ2-2; tentatively, D is TRBD1 (7 bases). Per germline, CDR1 MRHNA and CDR2 SNTAGT. With 10 bases removed from V and 4 bases from J, the gap between germline ends came to 19 bases. The CDR3 contains 15 residues. CDR3 protein: CATAEEGAGTGELFF. As DNA, the CDR3 is TGTGCCACCGCGGAGGAGGGGGCGGGCACCGGGGAGCTGTTTTTT.

V usage is TRBV20-1 and J usage is TRBJ1-2, with D tentatively TRBD1 (5 bases). V was trimmed by 3 bases and J by 0 bases, leaving 14 bases between them. This CDR3 is built from 15 residues. Germline-derived CDR1 and CDR2 are DFQATT and SNEGSKA (reference sequence). Written as DNA, the CDR3 is TGCAGTGCTAGTACAGGCTCTACGGCTAACTATGGCTACACCTTC. It codes for CSASTGSTANYGYTF.

Here the CDR3 DNA reads TGTGCCAGCAGCTTAGAGGGGGTTAGTGGCTACACCTTC. Translating it yields CASSLEGVSGYTF. The J gene is TRBJ1-2, the V gene TRBV7-9; TRBD1 is a possible D gene (6 bases). This CDR3 spans 13 amino acids. V dropped 1 base and J dropped 7 bases, with 10 bases sitting between them. CDR1 and CDR2 from the germline V gene are SEHNR and FQNEAQ (reference sequence).

The chain recombines TRBV18 with TRBJ1-1, with D maybe TRBD1 (5 bases). The CDR3 sequence is 14 residues long. V lost 3 bases, J lost 3 bases, and 11 bases lay in between. Germline V gene data show CDR1 as KGHSH and CDR2 as LQKENI. The CDR3 loop reads CASSPQGGYTEAFF. CDR3 sequence (DNA): TGTGCCAGCTCACCCCAGGGCGGTTACACTGAAGCTTTCTTT.

This rearrangement joins TRBV5-4 to TRBJ2-7; 11 bases map to TRBD2. The CDR3 covers 17 residues. The ends lost 0 bases at V and 2 bases at J; junction bases unmatched: 7. Germline lookup yields CDR1 SGHNT and CDR2 YYREEE (reference sequence). The CDR3 protein is CASSLGSSGGPPYEQYF. The CDR3 nucleotides are TGTGCCAGCAGCTTGGGGTCTAGCGGGGGGCCCCCCTACGAGCAGTACTTC. The full variable domain, rest sourced from reference TRBV5-4 and TRBJ2-7, is ETGVTQSPTHLIKTRGQQVTLRCSSQSGHNTVSWYQQALGQGPQFIFQYYREEENGRGNFPPRFSGLQFPNYSSELNVNALELDDSALYLCASSLGSSGGPPYEQYFGPGTRLTVT.

The J gene is TRBJ2-7, the V gene TRBV6-5; no clear D gene. Trimming took 5 bases from V and 2 from J, leaving 16 bases between them. Germline V gene data show CDR1 as MNHEY and CDR2 as SVGAGI. The CDR3 runs to 15 residues. CDR3 nucleotide sequence: TGTGCCAGCAGTACTCTAGGCCGTCTCCCCTACGAGCAGTACTTC. It is translated as CASSTLGRLPYEQYF.

The V call is TRBV2, the J call TRBJ2-7; 7 positions match TRBD2. The V and J ends lost 3 bases and 2 bases, in that order; junction bases with no gene match: 4. This CDR3 is 14 amino acids long. Per germline, CDR1 SNHLY and CDR2 FYNNEI. The CDR3 loop reads CASSDPGTTYEQYF. The DNA for the CDR3 is TGTGCCAGCAGTGATCCCGGGACTACCTACGAGCAGTACTTC.

As regards this clone: Other DNA sequences in the sample encode the same CDR3. The chain links TRBV10-3 to TRBJ2-2; 9 nucleotides line up with TRBD1. CDR1 is ENHRY, CDR2 SYGVKD, per germline. V was clipped by 0 bases and J by 5 bases; unmatched bases: 7. The CDR3 runs 17 residues. The CDR3 DNA follows: TGTGCCATCAGTGAGTCCATGGGACAGGGAAAGACCGGGGAGCTGTTTTTT. Translated, it gives CAISESMGQGKTGELFF.

The chain couples TRBV29-1 to TRBJ1-2; a weak D match, TRBD1 (6 bases). Deletions cut 7 bases from V and 2 bases from J, with 11 bases between. Germline CDR1 and CDR2: SQVTM and ANQGSEA. This CDR3 is built from 12 residues. The CDR3 DNA is TGCAGCGCCGTGGGACAAAACTATGGCTACACCTTC. This sequence encodes CSAVGQNYGYTF. Variable domain in full (rest from reference TRBV29-1 and TRBJ1-2): SAVISQKPSRDICQRGTSLTIQCQVDSQVTMMFWYRQQPGQSLTLIATANQGSEATYESGFVIDKFPISRPNLTFSTLTVSNMSPEDSSIYLCSAVGQNYGYTFGSGTRLTVV.

The V gene is TRBV7-3, the J gene TRBJ2-1, with TRBD1 matching 8 bases. The CDR3 has 13 amino acids. The germline V gene has CDR1 SGHTA and CDR2 FQGTGA. V lost 5 bases to trimming and J lost 8 bases; unmatched junction nucleotides: 5. CDR3 DNA: TGTGCCAGCAGCATGGACAGGGCCGATGAGCAGTTCTTC. Protein: CASSMDRADEQFF.

This clone has just one count. The CDR3 sequence is CASSFDRVSSPLHF. CDR3 sequence (DNA): TGTGCCAGCAGTTTCGACAGGGTTAGTTCACCCCTCCACTTT. J is TRBJ1-6 and V is TRBV2; 7 nucleotides agree with TRBD1. V was pared by 5 bases and J by 9 bases, with 7 bases of the junction left unmatched. The CDR3 has 14 amino acids. Germline V gene lookup returns CDR1 SNHLY and CDR2 FYNNEI.

The chain couples TRBV5-5 to TRBJ2-3, with 8 bases fitting TRBD2. The junction had 10 bases not matched to a gene; V was cut back by 5 bases and J by 2 bases. The germline gives CDR1 SGHKS, CDR2 YYEKEE (reference sequence). The CDR3 spans 16 residues. The CDR3 DNA reads TGTGCCAGCAGAAAGACAAGCGGGGGATACACAGATACGCAGTATTTT. Its protein is CASRKTSGGYTDTQYF.

The chain combines TRBV5-6 with TRBJ1-2; D possibly corresponds to TRBD1 (5 bases). V was pared by 1 base and J by 4 bases, with 11 bases between. The germline CDR1 and CDR2 sequences are SGHDT and YYEEEE. The CDR3 loop spans 14 amino acids. CDR3 in DNA: TGTGCCAGCAGCTTGCGCGACAGACTCTATGGCTACACCTTC. Its protein is CASSLRDRLYGYTF.

The rearrangement joins TRBV5-6 to TRBJ1-4; D remains unclear. Germline CDR1 and CDR2: SGHDT and YYEEEE. The CDR3 sequence is 17 residues long. V lost 0 bases to trimming and J lost 0 bases, with 12 bases between them. CDR3 residues: CASSLAPGHSTNEKLFF. DNA for the CDR3: TGTGCCAGCAGCTTGGCGCCTGGGCATTCAACTAATGAAAAACTGTTTTTT.